The rows below give T cell receptor beta chains drawn from one sample of a study of T-cell reconstitution after alpha-beta-depleted transplantation in children. TCRdb reprocessed the PCR reads via MiXCR and lists one record per CDR3 protein. In the table there are 300,000 to 400,000 distinct CDR3 sequences, roughly 17% of which are singletons. The material was PBMCs, mostly from graft donor cells, obtained 360 days after TCRalphabeta/CD19-depleted stem cell transplant. The receptors come from a male patient between 2 and 10 years old who had a stem cell transplant for acute lymphoblastic leukemia, so the T cells may come from the graft donor. Each CDR3 is given with its conserved first and last residue. The D gene is left open where the match is weak. Clone size is shown for a subset of rows, as once, few, many or a class of expanded clone.

>many|NA|TRBV7-9|TRBJ2-1
TGTGCCAGCAGCTTTCTGTCAGGGGACAATGAGCAGTTCTTC
CASSFLSGDNEQFF
>few|NA|TRBV20-1|TRBJ2-3
TGCAGTGCCGGGAGCGGTTCTAGCACAGATACGCAGTATTTT
CSAGSGSSTDTQYF
>few|NA|TRBV28|TRBJ2-7
TGTGCCAGCAGTTTCCCACTGGGGGGAGATGGGTACTACGAGCAGTACTTC
CASSFPLGGDGYYEQYF
>NA|NA|TRBV20-1|TRBJ2-1
TGCAGTGCTACACCTAGCTGGGGGGTGCCCTCCTACAATGAGCAGTTCTTC
CSATPSWGVPSYNEQFF
>few|NA|TRBV6-5|TRBJ2-4
TGTGCCAGCGGATACGCCCGTAACGGGGAGAAAAACATTCAGTACTTC
CASGYARNGEKNIQYF
>NA|NA|TRBV4-1|TRBJ2-5
TGCGCCAGCAGCCGCGGACCAGTTGAGACCCAGTACTTC
CASSRGPVETQYF
>NA|TRBD2|TRBV7-8|TRBJ2-2
TGTGCCAGCGGTACCCCAGACCTAGCGGGGCTTTACACCGGGGAGCTGTTTTTT
CASGTPDLAGLYTGELFF
>NA|NA|TRBV7-2|TRBJ1-3
TGTGCCAGCAGCTTAATTCGGCTGGTCTCTGGAAACACCATATATTTT
CASSLIRLVSGNTIYF
>many|TRBD2|TRBV11-1|TRBJ2-1
TGTGCCAGCAGCTTATGGGCTAGCGGGAGAAATGAGCAGTTCTTC
CASSLWASGRNEQFF
>few|NA|TRBV4-3|TRBJ2-5
TGCGCCAGCAGCCAAGATGGCAAGGGGTTAGAGACCCAGTACTTC
CASSQDGKGLETQYF
>NA|NA|TRBV12-3/TRBV12-4|TRBJ2-7
TGTGCCAGCAGTTTTTGGGACAACTCCTACGAGCAGTACTTC
CASSFWDNSYEQYF
>few|TRBD2|TRBV7-2|TRBJ2-1
TGTGCCAGCAGCTTAGTGGGAAGCGGGAGGGGAGAGCAGTTCTTC
CASSLVGSGRGEQFF
>NA|TRBD2|TRBV5-1|TRBJ2-1
TGCGCCAGCACCACTAGCGGGAGGTGGAATGAGCAGTTCTTC
CASTTSGRWNEQFF
>few|TRBD2|TRBV11-1|TRBJ2-7
TGTGCCAGCAGCCGCCGGACTGGAGTAGCGGGAATTGTTAGGTACGAGCAGTACTTC
CASSRRTGVAGIVRYEQYF
>few|TRBD2|TRBV14|TRBJ2-3
TGTGCCAGCAGCACCCTTGGCGGGAGGGCCACAGATACGCAGTATTTT
CASSTLGGRATDTQYF
>NA|TRBD2|TRBV12-3/TRBV12-4|TRBJ2-5
TGTGCCAGCAGGCTGGCGGGAGCGGAGACCCAGTACTTC
CASRLAGAETQYF
>many|NA|TRBV7-9|TRBJ1-1
TGTGCCAGCAGCTTAAGCCAGGGACTCATCACTGAAGCTTTCTTT
CASSLSQGLITEAFF
>few|TRBD1|TRBV20-1|TRBJ2-7
TGCAGTGCTAGAGATCGGAGACAGGGTGGGACCTACGAGCAGTACTTC
CSARDRRQGGTYEQYF
>few|TRBD2|TRBV25-1|TRBJ2-2
TGTGCCAGCAGTAAATGGGGGACTAGGGACACCGGGGAGCTGTTTTTT
CASSKWGTRDTGELFF
>many|NA|TRBV15|TRBJ2-7
TGTGCCACCAGCAAGACAGGTGCCTACGAGCAGTACTTC
CATSKTGAYEQYF
>NA|NA|TRBV12-3/TRBV12-4|TRBJ2-7
TGTGCCAGCAGTTTGGAGGAGTCCTACGAGCAGTACTTC
CASSLEESYEQYF
>few|NA|TRBV10-3|TRBJ2-5
TGTGCCATCAGTGATGCTAGCAAGGAGACCCAGTACTTC
CAISDASKETQYF
>NA|TRBD2|TRBV4-2|TRBJ2-7
TGTGCCAGCAGCCGGGGGGGTAAGCAGTACTTC
CASSRGGKQYF
>many|NA|TRBV28|TRBJ2-1
TGTGCCAGCAGAGCAGACTGGACCTACAATGAGCAGTTCTTC
CASRADWTYNEQFF
>NA|NA|TRBV7-9|TRBJ2-1
TGTGCCAGCAGCTTCCAGACCCGGGGGCAGTTCTTC
CASSFQTRGQFF
>few|NA|TRBV6-1|TRBJ1-4
TGTGCCGCACGGAGAGGTTCTAATGAAAAACTGTTTTTT
CAARRGSNEKLFF
>NA|TRBD2|TRBV11-3|TRBJ2-5
TGTGCCAGCAGCTTTCCGGGACTAGCGGGAGGGCCTAGGCGGAAGACCCAGTACTTC
CASSFPGLAGGPRRKTQYF
>NA|TRBD1|TRBV24-1|TRBJ2-3
TGTGCCACCAGTGATTCGGACAGGGGAACAGATACGCAGTATTTT
CATSDSDRGTDTQYF
>NA|TRBD2|TRBV4-1|TRBJ2-2
TGCGCCAGCAGCCAAAGGGGACTAGCGGGAGAATGGGACACCGGGGAGCTGTTTTTT
CASSQRGLAGEWDTGELFF
>NA|TRBD2|TRBV4-1|TRBJ2-5
TGCGCCAGCAGCCAAGATCCGTGGGAGGGCCTCCAAGAGACCCAGTACTTC
CASSQDPWEGLQETQYF
>few|NA|TRBV4-2|TRBJ2-3
TGTGCCAGCAGCCAAGATCGACTTCTCGATACGCAGTATTTT
CASSQDRLLDTQYF
>many|TRBD2|TRBV7-9|TRBJ2-1
TGTGCCAGCAGCTTATTCGGTGCTAGCGGGGGTAACAATGAGCAGTTCTTC
CASSLFGASGGNNEQFF
>NA|NA|TRBV27|TRBJ2-7
TGTGCCAGCAGTTTATTAGGGGCCTCCTACGAGCAGTACTTC
CASSLLGASYEQYF
>NA|NA|TRBV28|TRBJ2-2
TGTGCCAGCAGTAAGAACACCGGGGAGCTGTTTTTT
CASSKNTGELFF
>few|TRBD2|TRBV12-3/TRBV12-4|TRBJ2-3
TGTGCCAGCAGTTTATCCGGGAGGCAGAGCACAGATACGCAGTATTTT
CASSLSGRQSTDTQYF
>few|NA|TRBV28|TRBJ1-5
TGTGCCAGCAGCCCCCTATGGGGGCGCGGCAATCAGCCCCAGCATTTT
CASSPLWGRGNQPQHF
>NA|NA|TRBV6-5|TRBJ2-1
TGTGCCAGCAGTTTCCGGGACGGTGAGCAGTTCTTC
CASSFRDGEQFF
>NA|NA|TRBV4-2|TRBJ2-7
TGTGCCAGCAGCCAGGTATTTCAGGGAGGCTACGAGCAGTACTTC
CASSQVFQGGYEQYF
>NA|NA|TRBV6-1|TRBJ1-5
TGTGCCAGCAGTGCCTCGGTCCCGGGCAATCAGCCCCAGCATTTT
CASSASVPGNQPQHF
>NA|NA|TRBV4-1|TRBJ1-5
TGCGCCAGCAGCCAAGATAGGGATCAGCCCCAGCATTTT
CASSQDRDQPQHF
>many|TRBD2|TRBV15|TRBJ2-1
TGTGCCACCAGCAGACGACTAGCGGGGGATAATGAGCAGTTCTTC
CATSRRLAGDNEQFF